This record concerns one T cell receptor (beta chain) sequence. Germline V CDR1 and CDR2: SGHVS, FQNEAQ. CDR3 size: 13 residues. The ends were cut back, 5 bases at V and 6 bases at J, with 13 bases in the middle. The table came from immunoSEQ multiplex PCR; TCRdb's copy has only in-frame clones and leaves some out. The sample contains more than 1 million clones, around 78% of which appear only once. These data are taken from a study of shared clonotypes between healthy human individuals. Across the study: There were three CD4 naive, three CD4 memory, two CD8 naive and one CD8 memory plates per donor.

The TCR was taken from a man between 18 and 35 years old in good health. Some clones in this sample may be carry-over from other donors' samples. The sample consisted of memory CD4+ T cells from PBMCs. As for subset: CD45RA-negative fraction. The genes are TRBV7-8 and TRBJ1-2, with D perhaps matching TRBD1 (5 bases). The CDR3 DNA follows: TGTGCCAGCAGCCGAGGGGCATTAGATGGCTACACCTTC. Its protein is CASSRGALDGYTF.